This T cell receptor (beta chain) appears in the sequencing data of a study of T cell changes during pregnancy in multiple sclerosis. The protocol was immunoSEQ multiplex PCR, while the TCRdb copy is restricted to in-frame clones and leaves out a portion. The repertoire consists of tens of thousands of clones, with around 92% occurring once and the leading ten covering approximately 0.71%. V was shortened by 7 bases and J by 0 bases, with 13 bases between the two germline ends. CDR1 SNHLY and CDR2 FYNNEI come from the germline V gene. The CDR3 has 16 amino acids. V is TRBV2 and J is TRBJ1-6; tentatively, D is TRBD1 (5 bases). This clonotype was obtained from a female donor in good health, enrolled as a control in a pregnancy study. The sequencing used peripheral blood, collected in the third trimester of pregnancy. For the CDR3, the DNA is TGTGCCAGCATTCCCCGACAGTTCTCCTATAATTCACCCCTCCACTTT. Residues: CASIPRQFSYNSPLHF.